The following is a TCR beta chain sequence with its context. Germline CDR1 is MDHEN and CDR2 is SYDVKM. J gave up 0 bases and V 7 bases, and 11 bases lay outside the gene matches. CDR3 length: 17 residues. The data derive from a study of OX40 agonist ivuxolimab in advanced cancers. Profiled with immunoSEQ multiplex PCR; TCRdb holds only in-frame clones, not every one. Found here are tens of thousands of clones, around 87% of them singletons; the top ten hold 3% to 4.5%. The sequencing used CD4+ or CD8+ T cells sorted from blood, collected in a trial of the OX40 agonist ivuxolimab. The clonotype comes from an adult with an advanced solid tumor such as melanoma, head and neck, liver or kidney cancer. V is TRBV28 and J is TRBJ2-1, with 8 nucleotides matching TRBD2. The chain's CDR3 is CASTSAGTRLSYNEQFF. The CDR3 DNA sequence: TGTGCCAGCACCTCTGCCGGGACTAGACTCTCCTACAATGAGCAGTTCTTC.